Sequencing of this T cell receptor (beta chain) was carried out in a study of T cells expressing NK-cell markers. From its re-call of the 5' RACE reads, TCRdb lists each CDR3 protein once, without DNA. The table for this sample gives 550,000 to 600,000 distinct CDR3 sequences. The CDR3 is 14 residues long. The specimen sequenced was blood T cells: a sorted CD56 or NKG2C T cell subset, CD4+ or CD8+ T cells, or bulk PBMC T cells (not recorded which). The clonotype was recovered from a man aged 18 to 35 in good health. V usage is TRBV12-3 or TRBV12-4 and J usage is TRBJ1-1; TCRdb returns TRBD1, unconfirmable since there is no DNA. CDR3 residues: CASSLQGSDTEAFF.